This TCR beta chain stems from a study of human T cells and chemical hapten exposure. Turning to the study itself: Mostly female patients had alopecia areata, totalis or universalis. Study observations and caveats: TCRs exceeding 1 in 1000 frequency stayed unchanged with DPC sensitization. More PT1 expanded TCRs went with higher patch test scores.

In TCRdb, the RACE reads were re-called with MiXCR into one record per CDR3 protein. The repertoire holds 100,000 or so distinct CDR3 sequences, with approximately 36% as singletons. CDR1 SGHNT and CDR2 YENEEA come from the germline V gene. This CDR3 has 14 residues. Trimming stripped 5 bases from V and 4 bases from J, with 14 bases between. The time point here: patch test 3, about 24 weeks after DPC sensitization. Regarding treatment: therapeutic diphenylcyclopropenone sensitization with weekly scalp DPC. As for this clonotype: Antigen specificity is unknown.

This TCR was recovered from a man in his forties with alopecia areata. Some clones in this sample may be carry-over from other donors' samples. Sequencing used whole blood, obtained in connection with sensitization to the hapten diphenylcyclopropenone (DPC). The rearrangement joins TRBV11-3 to TRBJ1-1; maybe TRBD1 (6 bases). CDR3 sequence: CASSPARGATEAFF. CDR3 sequence (DNA): TGTGCCAGCAGCCCAGCACGGGGGGCCACTGAAGCTTTCTTT.